These 14 T cell receptor beta chains originate from one sample sequenced in a study of blood T cell repertoires in COVID-19. Here immunoSEQ multiplex PCR was the method, and the copy in TCRdb shows in-frame clones only, minus some. The data contain under 90,000 clones, about 70% of them singletons. Sequencing was carried out using peripheral blood. Every receptor here comes from a man aged 50 to 59 with active or convalescent COVID-19.

This clone was seen once. The CDR3 nucleotides are TGTGCCAGCAGCCCACCTATTGCGCCGGAAAAACTGTTTTTT. This gives the protein CASSPPIAPEKLFF. The chain carries TRBV9 and TRBJ1-4, with D uncertain. Per germline, CDR1 SGDLS and CDR2 YYNGEE. Trimming left V 4 bases short and J 8 bases short, with 15 bases between. The CDR3 is made up of 14 amino acids.

This clone has only a few counts. The gene calls are TRBV29-1 and TRBJ1-2; the match to TRBD1 covers 8 bases. With 7 bases clipped from V and 7 bases from J, the junction kept 14 bases outside the gene matches. This CDR3 spans 14 amino acids. Germline assignment: CDR1 SQVTM and CDR2 ANQGSEA. CDR3 region: CSAASDREASGYTF. As DNA, the CDR3 is TGCAGCGCCGCTTCGGACAGGGAGGCTTCTGGCTACACCTTC.

The V and J genes are TRBV7-8 and TRBJ2-1, with 8 nucleotides matching TRBD2. The V segment lost 1 base and the J segment 4 bases; nucleotides outside the gene matches: 3. This CDR3 is built from 15 residues. Germline CDR1 is SGHVS and CDR2 is FQNEAQ. The CDR3 DNA sequence: TGTGCCAGCAGCTTAGGAGCGGGGGAATACAATGAGCAGTTCTTC. This translates into CASSLGAGEYNEQFF.

J is TRBJ2-7 and V is TRBV6-1; 8 positions agree with TRBD2. The germline V gene encodes CDR1 MNHNS and CDR2 SASEGT. J lost 6 bases, V lost 3 bases, and 16 bases had no gene match. CDR3 size: 17 residues. The CDR3 DNA reads TGTGCCAGCAGTGACCGGCGGGGGGCGCTTCTCGTGCCCGAGCAGTACTTC. Translated, it gives CASSDRRGALLVPEQYF.

The rearrangement uses TRBV5-4 and TRBJ1-2; D ambiguous. V lost 4 bases to trimming and J lost 8 bases, with 18 bases between them. Germline CDR1 and CDR2: SGHNT and YYREEE (reference sequence). This CDR3 contains 14 residues. CDR3 region: CASSHPPDMQGYTF. CDR3 DNA: TGTGCCAGCAGCCACCCCCCAGACATGCAGGGCTACACCTTC.

The chain couples TRBV6-5 to TRBJ2-7, with 7 bases lining up with TRBD1. The V gene's germline CDR1 is MNHEY and CDR2 SVGAGI. With 5 bases clipped from V and 5 bases from J, the junction kept 9 bases outside the gene matches. CDR3 length equals 14 residues. CDR3 sequence: CASSKPTGSHEQYF. The DNA of the CDR3 is TGTGCCAGCAGTAAACCGACAGGGTCCCACGAGCAGTACTTC.

This clone was seen ten or more times. The V and J genes are TRBV7-2 and TRBJ1-5; D remains ambiguous. The CDR3 has 14 residues. Germline CDR1 is SGHTA and CDR2 is FQGNSA. Trimming cost V 3 bases and J 1 base, with 7 bases left between them. The CDR3 DNA reads as TGTGCCAGCAGCTTCGCCCTAAGCAATCAGCCCCAGCATTTT. Translated, it gives CASSFALSNQPQHF.

The chain employs TRBV24-1 and TRBJ1-2; 8 positions match TRBD1. V shed 6 bases, J shed 6 bases, and the junction held 5 bases outside the gene matches. CDR1 and CDR2 from the germline V gene are KGHDR and SFDVKD. The CDR3 sequence is 13 residues long. The CDR3 nucleotides read TGTGCCACCAGTTCGGACAGGGTCGATGGCTACACCTTC. Translated, it gives CATSSDRVDGYTF.

The chain links TRBV29-1 to TRBJ2-4, with TRBD2 matching 11 bases. V was pared by 4 bases and J by 1 base, with 3 bases of the junction left unmatched. The CDR3 contains 15 residues. CDR1 is SQVTM and CDR2 is ANQGSEA in the germline V gene. CDR3 loop: CSVAASGGAKNIQYF. Here the CDR3 DNA reads TGCAGCGTTGCGGCTAGCGGGGGGGCCAAAAACATTCAGTACTTC.

This clone was observed a handful of times. This chain uses TRBV5-1 with TRBJ2-3; 9 bases match TRBD1. The CDR3 loop spans 16 amino acids. Germline lookup yields CDR1 SGHRS and CDR2 YFSETQ. The J segment lost 3 bases and the V segment lost 4 bases, leaving 9 bases of the junction unmatched. The CDR3 region has the DNA TGCGCCAGCAGCCAAAAGGGACAGGGAGGGACAGATACGCAGTATTTT. This gives the protein CASSQKGQGGTDTQYF.

The chain is built from TRBV5-6 and TRBJ2-1, with TRBD2 as a possible D gene (6 bases). Germline-derived CDR1 and CDR2 are SGHDT and YYEEEE. This CDR3 is 13 amino acids long. Trimming took 3 bases from V and 4 from J, leaving 8 bases between them. The CDR3 protein is CASSSGLYNEQFF. CDR3 DNA: TGTGCCAGCAGCTCGGGACTTTACAATGAGCAGTTCTTC.

The J gene is TRBJ1-3, the V gene TRBV7-9; D is perhaps TRBD1 (6 bases). Germline lookup yields CDR1 SEHNR and CDR2 FQNEAQ (reference sequence). Trimming removed 5 bases from V and 2 bases from J, with 10 bases in between. This CDR3 is 14 amino acids long. The CDR3 is CASSAQGPGNTIYF. The CDR3 region has the DNA TGTGCCAGCAGCGCTCAGGGGCCTGGAAACACCATATATTTT.

This chain uses TRBV27 with TRBJ1-2; TRBD1 agrees at 7 bases. This CDR3 spans 15 amino acids. V shed 2 bases, J shed 7 bases, and the junction held 10 bases outside the gene matches. Germline CDR1 is MNHEY and CDR2 is SMNVEV (reference sequence). Written as DNA, the CDR3 is TGTGCCAGCAGTTTAGGGGTCCAGGGGGGAGCTGGCTACACCTTC. Translating gives CASSLGVQGGAGYTF.

V usage is TRBV29-1 and J usage is TRBJ1-5; weak D call: TRBD1 (6 bases). Germline assignment: CDR1 SQVTM and CDR2 ANQGSEA. The CDR3 loop spans 13 amino acids. V lost 6 bases, J lost 3 bases, and 12 bases lay in between. The CDR3: CSVSDSNNQPQHF. The CDR3 DNA reads as TGCAGCGTGTCGGACAGTAACAATCAGCCCCAGCATTTT.